These 11 T cell receptor beta chains were sequenced from one sample in a study of blood T cell repertoires in COVID-19. Produced via immunoSEQ multiplex PCR; TCRdb's table is partial and in-frame only. The data contain under 200,000 clones, more than 65% of them singletons. The sequencing input was PBMCs or T cells enriched from blood (not recorded which). The receptors derive from a man aged 50 to 59 who had recovered from COVID-19.

This clone was observed a handful of times. The rearrangement uses TRBV19 and TRBJ1-5; no firm D call. Germline values: CDR1 LNHDA, CDR2 SQIVND (reference sequence). V was clipped by 0 bases and J by 5 bases, with 5 bases between them. This CDR3 comprises 13 residues. Written as DNA, the CDR3 is TGTGCCAGTAGTATAGAACTAGATCAGCCCCAGCATTTT. It translates to CASSIELDQPQHF.

This chain's CDR3 is CASRDRAGNTIYF. The DNA for the CDR3 is TGTGCCAGCAGGGACAGGGCCGGAAACACCATATATTTT. V is TRBV28 and J is TRBJ1-3; the match to TRBD1 covers 8 bases. The CDR3 contains 13 residues. The germline V gene encodes CDR1 MDHEN and CDR2 SYDVKM. J gave up 4 bases and V 6 bases, and 2 bases lay outside the gene matches.

Regarding this clone: This sample includes further DNA sequences coding for the same CDR3. The V and J genes are TRBV5-5 and TRBJ1-6, with D hard to call. The V gene's germline CDR1 is SGHKS and CDR2 YYEKEE (reference sequence). The CDR3 extends over 13 amino acids. Trimming removed 4 bases at V and 9 bases at J, with 11 bases between. This CDR3 is CASSPPPGSPLHF. As DNA, the CDR3 is TGTGCCAGCAGCCCGCCCCCCGGTTCACCCCTCCACTTT.

The chain uses TRBV5-5 and TRBJ1-5; 9 bases are a match to TRBD1. This CDR3 has 15 residues. The germline V gene has CDR1 SGHKS and CDR2 YYEKEE (reference sequence). After removal of 2 bases from V and 3 bases from J, the junction contained 3 bases not matched to a gene. The CDR3 reads CASSFGQGPNQPQHF. CDR3 nucleotide sequence: TGTGCCAGCAGCTTCGGACAGGGGCCCAATCAGCCCCAGCATTTT.

Only a few counts were recorded for this clone. The V and J genes are TRBV6-5 and TRBJ1-1; 11 bases are shared with TRBD1. The CDR3 consists of 13 residues. Germline V gene data show CDR1 as MNHEY and CDR2 as SVGAGI. The ends lost 5 bases at V and 10 bases at J; junction bases unmatched: 6. The CDR3 spells CASSPGGTGGAFF. CDR3 nucleotide sequence: TGTGCCAGCAGTCCGGGGGGGACAGGGGGAGCTTTCTTT.

The J gene is TRBJ1-6, the V gene TRBV2; D is unclear. The CDR3 totals 15 residues. V gave up 2 bases and J gave up 4 bases, with 9 bases separating them. Germline lookup yields CDR1 SNHLY and CDR2 FYNNEI. As DNA, the CDR3 is TGTGCCAGCAGTGAAATTGGGCAGTATAATTCACCCCTCCACTTT. Translated: CASSEIGQYNSPLHF.

The gene calls are TRBV27 and TRBJ1-1, with a tentative D call TRBD1 (5 bases). V lost 2 bases, J lost 3 bases, and 10 bases lay in between. Germline V gene lookup returns CDR1 MNHEY and CDR2 SMNVEV (reference sequence). CDR3 length: 14 amino acids. CDR3 in DNA: TGTGCCAGCAGTTTACGGGGAGGGGACACTGAAGCTTTCTTT. It codes for CASSLRGGDTEAFF.

The chain uses TRBV7-9 and TRBJ1-3, with D unclear. The CDR3 runs 15 residues. Germline-derived CDR1 and CDR2 are SEHNR and FQNEAQ (reference sequence). Trimming cost V 2 bases and J 0 bases, with 8 bases left between them. CDR3 protein: CASSLSGLSGNTIYF. DNA of the CDR3: TGTGCCAGCAGCTTAAGCGGTCTCTCTGGAAACACCATATATTTT.

The chain combines TRBV6-4 with TRBJ2-3, with 9 bases matching TRBD2. The germline CDR1 and CDR2 sequences are MRHNA and SNTAGT. The CDR3 has 15 amino acids. Trimming removed 3 bases from V and 2 bases from J; junction bases left unmatched: 3. The CDR3 bases are TGTGCCAGCAGTGAAGCGGGAGGACCCACAGATACGCAGTATTTT. As protein: CASSEAGGPTDTQYF.

The chain uses TRBV3-1 (or the pseudogene TRBV3-2) and TRBJ2-5; perhaps TRBD2 as D (5 bases). The CDR3 has 15 residues. V was pared by 4 bases and J by 1 base, with 13 bases between. Germline CDR1 LGHDT, CDR2 YNNKEL (reference sequence). CDR3 in amino acids: CASSRASLPQETQYF. The CDR3 DNA reads as TGTGCCAGCAGCCGGGCTAGCCTTCCCCAAGAGACCCAGTACTTC.

V and J are TRBV7-3 and TRBJ2-2; D is possibly TRBD2 (6 bases). The germline CDR1 and CDR2 sequences are SGHTA and FQGTGA. CDR3 length: 15 amino acids. The ends were cut back, 2 bases at V and 3 bases at J, with 10 bases in the middle. This chain's CDR3 is CASSLPGRDTGELFF. The CDR3 DNA is TGTGCCAGCAGCTTACCCGGGAGAGACACCGGGGAGCTGTTTTTT.